Following are 17 T cell receptor beta chains from one sample sequenced in a study of Ad26.COV2.S vaccination and SARS-CoV-2 variants. Treatment described: around 19 received Ad26.COV2.S at low or high dose, single or two shots; a few received placebo; per-sample allocation not given. At day 63 after the first vaccine or placebo injection, samples were drawn. Profiling relied on immunoSEQ multiplex PCR, and the TCRdb table lists in-frame clones only, not all of them. The profile shows 300,000 to 400,000 clones, about 86% of them singletons. The sample in question was peripheral blood, obtained in a trial of Ad26.COV2.S vaccine versus placebo. The receptors originated from a person between 18 and 60 years old who received the Ad26.COV2.S COVID-19 vaccine or a placebo.

The chain couples TRBV4-3 to TRBJ2-4; weak D call: TRBD1 (6 bases). Germline loops: CDR1 LGHNA, CDR2 YSLEER. V gave up 5 bases and J gave up 8 bases, with 13 bases separating them. CDR3 length: 13 amino acids. The CDR3 nucleotides are TGCGCCAGCAGCGGGGGCAGGTTTGACATTCAGTACTTC. Its protein is CASSGGRFDIQYF.

This chain connects TRBV6-5 to TRBJ1-5, with D tentatively TRBD1 (5 bases). With 2 bases removed from V and 4 bases from J, the gap between germline ends came to 9 bases. Germline V gene data show CDR1 as MNHEY and CDR2 as SVGAGI. This CDR3 contains 14 residues. CDR3: CASSYGGENQPQHF. The DNA of the CDR3 is TGTGCCAGCAGTTACGGAGGGGAAAATCAGCCCCAGCATTTT.

The chain uses TRBV5-4 and TRBJ2-5, with 8 bases identical to TRBD2. The V gene end was trimmed by 1 base and the J gene end by 3 bases; junction bases not matched to a gene: 2. The CDR3 has 14 residues. Germline V gives CDR1 SGHNT, CDR2 YYREEE (reference sequence). CDR3: CASSLNSGKETQYF. The DNA of the CDR3 is TGTGCCAGCAGCTTGAATAGCGGGAAAGAGACCCAGTACTTC.

This rearrangement joins TRBV7-8 to TRBJ2-5; TRBD2 agrees at 9 bases. Germline V lookup: CDR1 SGHVS, CDR2 FQNEAQ. This CDR3 has 16 residues. V gave up 3 bases and J gave up 5 bases; unmatched junction bases: 10. CDR3 sequence (DNA): TGTGCCAGCAGCTTGCGGTGGACTAGCGATTCGGAGACCCAGTACTTC. As protein: CASSLRWTSDSETQYF.

This chain uses TRBV5-1 with TRBJ1-5; no firm D call. This CDR3 contains 13 residues. V lost 1 base to trimming and J lost 6 bases, with 8 bases between them. CDR1 is SGHRS and CDR2 is YFSETQ in the germline V gene. This CDR3 is CASSLSGVQPQHF. CDR3 in DNA: TGCGCCAGCAGCTTGTCCGGGGTTCAGCCCCAGCATTTT.

The chain has TRBV9 and TRBJ2-5, with a tentative D call TRBD2 (5 bases). This CDR3 has 14 amino acids. From germline, CDR1 is SGDLS and CDR2 YYNGEE. The V end lost 0 bases, the J end lost 5 bases, and 11 bases lay between the germline ends. The CDR3 is CASSVASSRETQYF. The CDR3 DNA reads as TGTGCCAGCAGCGTAGCTAGCTCTCGGGAGACCCAGTACTTC.

This chain uses TRBV6-5 with TRBJ1-6; tentative D call: TRBD1 (5 bases). The germline gives CDR1 MNHEY, CDR2 SVGAGI. CDR3 length equals 14 residues. V shed 5 bases and J shed 8 bases, with 13 bases lying between them. CDR3 loop: CASSRGTEYSPLHF. DNA for the CDR3: TGTGCCAGCAGTCGAGGGACGGAGTATTCACCCCTCCACTTT.

CDR3 in amino acids: CASSETGRTDQPQHF. The DNA of the CDR3 is TGTGCCAGCAGCGAAACCGGGAGGACGGATCAGCCCCAGCATTTT. V usage is TRBV9 and J usage is TRBJ1-5; no firm D call. V gave up 3 bases and J gave up 5 bases, with 15 bases separating them. CDR1 and CDR2 (germline): SGDLS, YYNGEE. CDR3 length: 15 residues.

The chain employs TRBV7-2 and TRBJ2-3; 7 nucleotides line up with TRBD2. Germline V CDR1 and CDR2: SGHTA, FQGNSA. Losses at the gene ends were 5 bases for V and 2 bases for J; bases not matched to a gene: 10. The CDR3 extends over 16 amino acids. CDR3 coding DNA: TGTGCCAGCAGCCCCCCTGGGCTAGCGGCCACAGATACGCAGTATTTT. It is translated as CASSPPGLAATDTQYF. Full variable domain (rest looked up from reference TRBV7-2 and TRBJ2-3): GAGVSQSPSNKVTEKGKDVELRCDPISGHTALYWYRQSLGQGLEFLIYFQGNSAPDKSGLPSDRFSAERTGGSVSTLTIQRTQQEDSAVYLCASSPPGLAATDTQYFGPGTRLTVL.

The chain joins TRBV14 to TRBJ1-6, with D hard to call. The V gene lost 0 bases and the J gene lost 7 bases, with 13 bases spanning the gap. The CDR3 is made up of 16 amino acids. The germline CDR1 and CDR2 sequences are SGHDN and FVKESK. In DNA, the CDR3 is TGTGCCAGCAGCCAAGATATTGTACATTGGAATTCACCCCTCCACTTT. Its protein is CASSQDIVHWNSPLHF.

The rearrangement joins TRBV4-1 to TRBJ2-1, with 7 bases lining up with TRBD2. The CDR3 is 16 residues long. Germline V gene lookup returns CDR1 MGHRA and CDR2 YSYEKL. V lost 0 bases to trimming and J lost 6 bases; unmatched junction nucleotides: 8. CDR3 nucleotide sequence: TGCGCCAGCAGCCAAGATAAGCTAGCGGACACCAATGAGCAGTTCTTC. Protein sequence: CASSQDKLADTNEQFF.

V and J are TRBV30 and TRBJ1-4; D is ambiguous. Germline-derived CDR1 and CDR2 are GTSNPN and SVGIG (reference sequence). V lost 0 bases and J 4 bases, leaving 9 bases between the germline ends. The CDR3 contains 14 residues. The CDR3 bases are TGTGCCTGGAGTGTATTGGGCAATAATGAAAAACTGTTTTTT. Its translation: CAWSVLGNNEKLFF. The full variable domain, with the rest looked up from reference TRBV30 and TRBJ1-4, is SQTIHQWPATLVQPVGSPLSLECTVEGTSNPNLYWYRQAAGRGLQLLFYSVGIGQISSEVPQNLSASRPQDRQFILSSKKLLLSDSGFYLCAWSVLGNNEKLFFGSGTQLSVL.

V gene TRBV6-5 combines with J gene TRBJ2-7; D may be TRBD1 (5 bases). The CDR3 sequence is 14 residues long. The germline CDR1 and CDR2 sequences are MNHEY and SVGAGI. V dropped 7 bases and J dropped 5 bases, with 18 bases sitting between them. This chain's CDR3 is CASTALGPGNEQYF. The CDR3 region has the DNA TGTGCCAGCACCGCACTGGGGCCCGGCAACGAGCAGTACTTC.

The DNA of the CDR3 is TGTGCCAGCAGTTTGCCAGTTAGCAATCAGCCCCAGCATTTT. Translated: CASSLPVSNQPQHF. The chain employs TRBV28 and TRBJ1-5; D remains ambiguous. The V gene's germline CDR1 is MDHEN and CDR2 SYDVKM. V lost 3 bases to trimming and J lost 0 bases, with 6 bases between them. The CDR3 runs 14 residues.

Remarks on this clone: Other DNA sequences in this specimen translate into the identical CDR3. The chain couples TRBV2 to TRBJ1-5; TRBD1 aligns across 9 bases. V trimming: 5 bases; J trimming: 2 bases; junction bases outside the gene matches: 4. Germline V lookup: CDR1 SNHLY, CDR2 FYNNEI. The CDR3 loop spans 15 amino acids. CDR3: CASSPDRGGNQPQHF. In DNA, the CDR3 is TGTGCCAGCAGTCCGGACAGGGGAGGCAATCAGCCCCAGCATTTT.

The chain recombines TRBV5-1 with TRBJ2-7; TRBD1 matches at 7 bases. The CDR3 runs to 15 residues. Per germline, CDR1 SGHRS and CDR2 YFSETQ. V shed 4 bases and J 3 bases; nucleotides not matched to a gene: 10. The CDR3 spells CASSPGQALIYEQYF. CDR3 DNA sequence: TGCGCCAGCAGCCCCGGACAGGCCCTTATCTACGAGCAGTACTTC. The variable domain in full, with the rest retrieved from reference TRBV5-1 and TRBJ2-7, is KAGVTQTPRYLIKTRGQQVTLSCSPISGHRSVSWYQQTPGQGLQFLFEYFSETQRNKGNFPGRFSGRQFSNSRSEMNVSTLELGDSALYLCASSPGQALIYEQYFGPGTRLTVT.

This clone has just one count. The chain joins TRBV3-1 (or the pseudogene TRBV3-2) to TRBJ2-5, with D unclear. With 3 bases removed from V and 2 bases from J, the gap between germline ends came to 13 bases. CDR1 LGHDT and CDR2 YNNKEL come from the germline V gene (reference sequence). The CDR3 has 15 amino acids. This CDR3 is CASSQASGGQETQYF. The CDR3 DNA is TGTGCCAGCAGCCAGGCATCAGGTGGGCAAGAGACCCAGTACTTC.